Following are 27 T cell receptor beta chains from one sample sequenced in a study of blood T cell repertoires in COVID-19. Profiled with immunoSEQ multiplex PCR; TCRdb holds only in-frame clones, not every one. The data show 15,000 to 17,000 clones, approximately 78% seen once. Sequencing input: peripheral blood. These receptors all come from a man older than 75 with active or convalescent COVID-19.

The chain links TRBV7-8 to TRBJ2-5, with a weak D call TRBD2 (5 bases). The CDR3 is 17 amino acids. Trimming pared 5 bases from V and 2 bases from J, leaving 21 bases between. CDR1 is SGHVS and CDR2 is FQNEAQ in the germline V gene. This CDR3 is CASSPQAGPQRQETQYF. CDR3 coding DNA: TGTGCCAGCAGCCCCCAGGCGGGCCCTCAGAGGCAAGAGACCCAGTACTTC.

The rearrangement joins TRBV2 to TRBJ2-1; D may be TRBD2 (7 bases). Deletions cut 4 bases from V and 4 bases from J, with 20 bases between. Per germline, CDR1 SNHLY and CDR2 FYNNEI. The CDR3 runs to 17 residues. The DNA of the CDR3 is TGTGCCAGCAGTGTCTCGGGGGAGGGTCAGGGGTACAATGAGCAGTTCTTC. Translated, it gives CASSVSGEGQGYNEQFF.

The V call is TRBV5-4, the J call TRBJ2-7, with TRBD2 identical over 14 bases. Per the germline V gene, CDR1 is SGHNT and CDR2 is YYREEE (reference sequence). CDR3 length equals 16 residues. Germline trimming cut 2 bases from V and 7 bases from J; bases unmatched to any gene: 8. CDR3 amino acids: CASSLGAGLAGVEQYF. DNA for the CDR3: TGTGCCAGCAGCTTAGGGGCGGGACTAGCGGGGGTGGAGCAGTACTTC.

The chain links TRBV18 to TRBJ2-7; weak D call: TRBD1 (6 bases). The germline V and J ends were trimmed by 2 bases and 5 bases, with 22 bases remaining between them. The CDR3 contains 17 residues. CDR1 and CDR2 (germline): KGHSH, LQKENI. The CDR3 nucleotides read TGTGCCAGCTCACCAACGGTCGGGCAGGGGCTTTACAACGAGCAGTACTTC. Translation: CASSPTVGQGLYNEQYF.

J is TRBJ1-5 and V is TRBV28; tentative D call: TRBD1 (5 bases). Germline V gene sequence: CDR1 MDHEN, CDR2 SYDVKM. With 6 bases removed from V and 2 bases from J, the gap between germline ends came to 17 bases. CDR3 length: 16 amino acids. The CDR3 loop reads CASSPLPKQGNQPQHF. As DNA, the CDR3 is TGTGCCAGCAGCCCGTTACCCAAACAGGGCAATCAGCCCCAGCATTTT.

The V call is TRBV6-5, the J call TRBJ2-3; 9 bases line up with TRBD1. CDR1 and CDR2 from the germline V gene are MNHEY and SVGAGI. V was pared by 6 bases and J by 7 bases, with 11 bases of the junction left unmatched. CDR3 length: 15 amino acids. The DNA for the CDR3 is TGTGCCAGCAGCCCGATAGAGACAGGGGGAAATACGCAGTATTTT. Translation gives CASSPIETGGNTQYF.

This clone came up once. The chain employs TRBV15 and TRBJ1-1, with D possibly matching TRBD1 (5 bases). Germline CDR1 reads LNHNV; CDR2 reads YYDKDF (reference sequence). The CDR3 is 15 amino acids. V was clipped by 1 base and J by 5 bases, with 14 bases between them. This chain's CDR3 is CATSRGRGLRTEAFF. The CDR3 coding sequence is TGTGCCACCAGCAGAGGGCGGGGCCTGAGGACTGAAGCTTTCTTT.

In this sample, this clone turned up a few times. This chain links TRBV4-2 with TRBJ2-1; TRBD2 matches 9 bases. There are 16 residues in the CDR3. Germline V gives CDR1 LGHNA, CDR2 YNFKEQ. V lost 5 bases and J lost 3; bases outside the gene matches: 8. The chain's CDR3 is CASSAKASGDYNEQFF. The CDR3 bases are TGTGCCAGCAGCGCGAAGGCTAGCGGGGACTACAATGAGCAGTTCTTC.

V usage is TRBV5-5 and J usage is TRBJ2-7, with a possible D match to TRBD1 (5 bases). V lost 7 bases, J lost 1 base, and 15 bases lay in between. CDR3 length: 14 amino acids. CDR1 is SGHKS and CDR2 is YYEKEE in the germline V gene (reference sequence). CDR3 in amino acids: CASRYQDSSYEQYF. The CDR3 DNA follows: TGTGCCAGCCGATACCAAGACAGTTCCTACGAGCAGTACTTC.

The CDR3 loop reads CASSPHSISGTDTQYF. The CDR3 nucleotides read TGTGCCAGCAGCCCCCATAGTATCTCGGGGACAGATACGCAGTATTTT. The genes are TRBV6-2 or TRBV6-3 and TRBJ2-3; a possible D gene is TRBD2 (5 bases). V dropped 6 bases and J dropped 3 bases, with 19 bases sitting between them. The CDR3 is 16 residues long. Germline V CDR1 and CDR2: MNHEY, SVGEGT.

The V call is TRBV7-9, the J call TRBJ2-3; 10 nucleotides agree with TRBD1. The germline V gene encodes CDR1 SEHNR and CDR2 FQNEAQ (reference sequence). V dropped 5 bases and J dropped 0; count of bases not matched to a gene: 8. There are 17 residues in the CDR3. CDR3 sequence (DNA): TGTGCCAGCAGCCCTCCCCCGGGACAGGGGAGCACAGATACGCAGTATTTT. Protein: CASSPPPGQGSTDTQYF.

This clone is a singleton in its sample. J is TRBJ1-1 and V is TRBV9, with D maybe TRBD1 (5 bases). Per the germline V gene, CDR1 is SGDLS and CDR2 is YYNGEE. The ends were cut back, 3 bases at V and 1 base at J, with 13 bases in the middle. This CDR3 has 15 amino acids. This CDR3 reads CASSAGGGQNTEAFF. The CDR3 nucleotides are TGTGCCAGCAGCGCGGGCGGGGGTCAGAACACTGAAGCTTTCTTT.

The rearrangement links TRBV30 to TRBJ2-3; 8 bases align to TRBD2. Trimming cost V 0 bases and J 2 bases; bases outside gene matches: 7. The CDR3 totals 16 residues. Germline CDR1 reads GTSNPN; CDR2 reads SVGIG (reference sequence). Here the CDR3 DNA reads TGTGCCTGGAGTGTAGAAGGACTAGCTAACACAGATACGCAGTATTTT. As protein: CAWSVEGLANTDTQYF.

The CDR3 DNA is TGCAGCGTTGCCTGGACAGGGAACTATGGCTACACCTTC. Translating gives CSVAWTGNYGYTF. The chain links TRBV29-1 to TRBJ1-2; 8 nucleotides line up with TRBD1. CDR3 length: 13 amino acids. V lost 4 bases and J lost 2; bases outside the gene matches: 3. Per the germline V gene, CDR1 is SQVTM and CDR2 is ANQGSEA.

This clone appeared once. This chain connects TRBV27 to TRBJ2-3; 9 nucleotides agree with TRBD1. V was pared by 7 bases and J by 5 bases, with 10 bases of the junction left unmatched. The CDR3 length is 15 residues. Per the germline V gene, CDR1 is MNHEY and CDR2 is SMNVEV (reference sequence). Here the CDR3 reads CASNPGQGGRDTQYF. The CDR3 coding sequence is TGTGCCAGCAACCCGGGACAGGGAGGAAGAGATACGCAGTATTTT.

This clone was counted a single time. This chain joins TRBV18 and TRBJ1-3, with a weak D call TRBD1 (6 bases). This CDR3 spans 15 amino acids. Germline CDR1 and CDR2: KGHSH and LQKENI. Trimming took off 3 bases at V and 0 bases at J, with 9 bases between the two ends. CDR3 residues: CASSPGQLSGNTIYF. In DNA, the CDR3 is TGTGCCAGCTCACCCGGACAGCTCTCTGGAAACACCATATATTTT. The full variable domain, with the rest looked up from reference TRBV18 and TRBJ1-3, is NAGVMQNPRHLVRRRGQEARLRCSPMKGHSHVYWYRQLPEEGLKFMVYLQKENIIDESGMPKERFSAEFPKEGPSILRIQQVVRGDSAAYFCASSPGQLSGNTIYFGEGSWLTVV.

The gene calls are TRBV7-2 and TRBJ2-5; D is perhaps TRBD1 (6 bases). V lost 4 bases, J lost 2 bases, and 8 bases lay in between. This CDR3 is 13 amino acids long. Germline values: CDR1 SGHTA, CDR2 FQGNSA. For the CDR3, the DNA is TGTGCCAGCAGCTCTGGACAGCAAGAGACCCAGTACTTC. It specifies CASSSGQQETQYF.

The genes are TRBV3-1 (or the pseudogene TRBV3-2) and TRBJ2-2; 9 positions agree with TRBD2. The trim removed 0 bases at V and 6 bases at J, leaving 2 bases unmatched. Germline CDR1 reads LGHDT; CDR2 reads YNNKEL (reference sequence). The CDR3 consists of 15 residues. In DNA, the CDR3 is TGTGCCAGCAGCCAAGAAGGCGGGGGGGCCGGGGAGCTGTTTTTT. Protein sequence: CASSQEGGGAGELFF.

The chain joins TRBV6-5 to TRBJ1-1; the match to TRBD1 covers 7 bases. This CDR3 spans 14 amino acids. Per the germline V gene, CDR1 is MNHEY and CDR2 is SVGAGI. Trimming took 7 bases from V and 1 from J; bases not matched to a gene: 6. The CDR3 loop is CASIRQGENTEAFF. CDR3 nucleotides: TGTGCCAGCATCCGACAGGGCGAGAACACTGAAGCTTTCTTT.

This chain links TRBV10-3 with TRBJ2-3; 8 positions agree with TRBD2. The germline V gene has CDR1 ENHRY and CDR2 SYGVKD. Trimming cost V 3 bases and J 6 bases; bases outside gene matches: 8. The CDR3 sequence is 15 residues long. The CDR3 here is CAISDRGGRLDTQYF. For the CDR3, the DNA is TGTGCCATCAGTGACCGGGGGGGCAGGTTGGATACGCAGTATTTT.

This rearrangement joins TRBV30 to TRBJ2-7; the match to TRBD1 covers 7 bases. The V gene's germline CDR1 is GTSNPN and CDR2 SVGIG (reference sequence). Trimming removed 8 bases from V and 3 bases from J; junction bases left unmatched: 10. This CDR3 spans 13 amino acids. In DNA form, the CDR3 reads TGTGCCGCCGGCCGGGACAGTTACTACGAGCAGTACTTC. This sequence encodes CAAGRDSYYEQYF.

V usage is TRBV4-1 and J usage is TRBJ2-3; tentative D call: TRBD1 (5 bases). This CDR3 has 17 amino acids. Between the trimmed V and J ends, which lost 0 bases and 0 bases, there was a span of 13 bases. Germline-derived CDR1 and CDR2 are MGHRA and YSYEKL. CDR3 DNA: TGCGCCAGCAGCCAAGAATATAAGACAGCTAGCACAGATACGCAGTATTTT. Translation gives CASSQEYKTASTDTQYF.

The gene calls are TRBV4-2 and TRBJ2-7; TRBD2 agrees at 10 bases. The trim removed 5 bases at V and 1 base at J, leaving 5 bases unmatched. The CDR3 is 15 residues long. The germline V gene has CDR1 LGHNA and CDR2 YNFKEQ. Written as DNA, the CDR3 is TGTGCCAGCAGCAAAGGACTAGCGGTTTCCTACGAGCAGTACTTC. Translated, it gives CASSKGLAVSYEQYF.

CDR3 DNA sequence: TGTGCCAGCAGTTTTTCGGGGGGGGTTAATCAGCCCCAGCATTTT. Encoded protein: CASSFSGGVNQPQHF. The rearrangement uses TRBV27 and TRBJ1-5, with D maybe TRBD1 (5 bases). Trimming removed 3 bases at V and 4 bases at J, with 13 bases between. Looked up from germline, CDR1 is MNHEY and CDR2 is SMNVEV (reference sequence). The length of the CDR3 is 15 residues.

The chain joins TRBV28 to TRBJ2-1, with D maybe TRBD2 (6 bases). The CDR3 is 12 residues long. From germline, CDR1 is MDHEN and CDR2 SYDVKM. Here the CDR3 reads CALGGNYNEQFF. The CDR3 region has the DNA TGTGCTCTCGGGGGAAACTACAATGAGCAGTTCTTC. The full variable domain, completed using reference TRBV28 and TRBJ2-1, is DVKVTQSSRYLVKRTGEKVFLECVQDMDHENMFWYRQDPGLGLRLIYFSYDVKMKEKGDIPEGYSVSREKKERFSLILESASTNQTSMYLCALGGNYNEQFFGPGTRLTVL.

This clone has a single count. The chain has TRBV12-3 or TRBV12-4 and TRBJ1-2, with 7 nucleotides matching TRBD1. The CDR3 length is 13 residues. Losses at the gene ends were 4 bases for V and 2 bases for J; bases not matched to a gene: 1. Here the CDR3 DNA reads TGTGCCAGCAGTTCACAGGGGAACTATGGCTACACCTTC. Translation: CASSSQGNYGYTF.

The CDR3 DNA reads TGTGCCAGCAGTTTATCGGACAGAGGAAACACCATATATTTT. Its protein product is CASSLSDRGNTIYF. The chain has TRBV27 and TRBJ1-3; weak D call: TRBD1 (6 bases). The V end lost 0 bases, the J end lost 4 bases, and 7 bases lay between the germline ends. CDR1 is MNHEY and CDR2 is SMNVEV in the germline V gene (reference sequence). CDR3 size: 14 residues.